This T cell receptor beta chain is from a study of cytomegalovirus exposure and HLA in healthy donors. The study ran its PCR with 60 Vbeta and 13 Jbeta primers. Profiled with immunoSEQ multiplex PCR; TCRdb holds only in-frame clones, not every one. The sample has about 200,000 clones. The CDR3 totals 17 residues. Germline values: CDR1 SEHNR, CDR2 FQNEAQ (reference sequence). Deletions cut 5 bases from V and 0 bases from J, with 14 bases between. The source is a girl aged 2-10 years in good health and CMV-seropositive. Specimen: PBMCs. The chain links TRBV7-9 to TRBJ2-6, with D tentatively TRBD2 (7 bases). In DNA, the CDR3 is TGTGCCAGCAGCAGGATGGGAGGGGGCTCTGGGGCCAACGTCCTGACTTTC. Amino acids: CASSRMGGGSGANVLTF.